One TCR beta chain is described in this entry. The target antigen is unknown. This sample stems from a study of T cell repertoires in cytomegalovirus infection. Study results and caveats: Dominant in the ex vivo response were TCR beta clonotypes restricted by HLA-C and specific for CMV. Cumulated frequencies of public TCR beta families served to identify carriers of CMV plus the relevant HLA.

V trimming: 5 bases; J trimming: 1 base; junction bases outside the gene matches: 6. CDR1 SGHTA and CDR2 FQGNSA come from the germline V gene. This CDR3 is built from 16 residues. TCRdb redid the calling of the reads with MiXCR, one entry per CDR3 protein. Among roughly 180,000 distinct CDR3 sequences, approximately 28% were seen once, and the ten largest hold around 29%. The receptor comes from a human donor in good health (CMV status not recorded). Some clones in this sample may be carry-over from other donors' samples. The sequencing sample was made of PBMCs. The chain links TRBV7-2 to TRBJ2-5; 11 bases align to TRBD2. The CDR3 is CASSRGTSGFQETQYF. DNA for the CDR3: TGTGCCAGCAGCCGAGGGACTAGCGGCTTCCAAGAGACCCAGTACTTC.